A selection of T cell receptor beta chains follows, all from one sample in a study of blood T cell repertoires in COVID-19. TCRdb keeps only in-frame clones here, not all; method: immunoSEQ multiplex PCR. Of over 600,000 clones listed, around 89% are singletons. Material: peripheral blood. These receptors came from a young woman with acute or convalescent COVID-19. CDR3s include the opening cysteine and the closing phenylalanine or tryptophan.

CASSLLMVHSGNTIYF	TRBV28	TRBJ1-3
CASSAWAGGGNEQFF	TRBV25-1	TRBJ2-1
CASSLGQGGYNEQFF	TRBV3-1/TRBV3-2	TRBJ2-1
CASSVQGNSPLHF	TRBV9	TRBJ1-6
CASSVTGQGGYTF	TRBV5-6	TRBJ1-2
CASSLLVGENSPLHF	TRBV4-1	TRBJ1-6
CASSSPPPQARQPQHF	TRBV7-9	TRBJ1-5
CASSFWTGSNSPLHF	TRBV27	TRBJ1-6
CASSYGQGSAYEQYF	TRBV7-2	TRBJ2-7
CASSQRRGLGGYTF	TRBV3-1/TRBV3-2	TRBJ1-2
CAIRTTGDSEAFF	TRBV10-3	TRBJ1-1
CASSLGSGTSYNEQFF	TRBV5-5	TRBJ2-1
CASSVQGQGQPQHF	TRBV11-3	TRBJ1-5
CASSPPTGTGHGYTF	TRBV18	TRBJ1-2
CASSLGPVNTGELFF	TRBV7-2	TRBJ2-2
CASSVPGQGPIYF	TRBV9	TRBJ1-3
CASSKGVEGEQYF	TRBV11-3	TRBJ2-7
CACRDTLYEQYF	TRBV10-3	TRBJ2-7
CASRGTGDNSPLHF	TRBV6-5	TRBJ1-6
CASSRQERYNSPLHF	TRBV6-5	TRBJ1-6
CASSEGQGQQYF	TRBV6-1	TRBJ2-7
CASSPVPGGMGQPQHF	TRBV6-2/TRBV6-3	TRBJ1-5
CASSTTGSSGNTIYF	TRBV19	TRBJ1-3
CAWTPDRVFYGYTF	TRBV30	TRBJ1-2
CASSSDETGGNYGYTF	TRBV13	TRBJ1-2
CASSAVHGYTF	TRBV6-2/TRBV6-3	TRBJ1-2
CASSHTSSYNEQFF	TRBV6-5	TRBJ2-1
CNTRGEQFF	TRBV29-1	TRBJ2-1
CATDILTGELFF	TRBV2	TRBJ2-2
CASSLGGNYGYTF	TRBV6-5	TRBJ1-2
CASSGTGRVSYGYTF	TRBV9	TRBJ1-2
CASSPFSGANYGYTF	TRBV4-1	TRBJ1-2
CASSYSRQPTEAFF	TRBV6-5	TRBJ1-1
CASSLRDRVSEQYF	TRBV5-4	TRBJ2-7
CASSVGQSTDTQYF	TRBV9	TRBJ2-3
CASSMPSGKKETQYF	TRBV19	TRBJ2-5
CASSRDRDQPQHF	TRBV6-4	TRBJ1-5
CASSLGLEETQYF	TRBV5-1	TRBJ2-5
CASSQSRGASTDTQYF	TRBV5-1	TRBJ2-3